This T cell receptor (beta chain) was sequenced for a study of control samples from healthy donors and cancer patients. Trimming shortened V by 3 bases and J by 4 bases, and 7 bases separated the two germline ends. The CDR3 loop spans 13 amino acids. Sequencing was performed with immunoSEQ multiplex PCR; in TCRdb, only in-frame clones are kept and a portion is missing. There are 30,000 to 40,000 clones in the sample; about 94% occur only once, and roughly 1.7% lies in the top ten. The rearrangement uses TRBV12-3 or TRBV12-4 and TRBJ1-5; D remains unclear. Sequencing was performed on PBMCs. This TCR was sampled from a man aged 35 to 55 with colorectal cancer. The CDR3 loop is CASSLAGNQPQHF. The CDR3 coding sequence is TGTGCCAGCAGTTTGGCCGGTAATCAGCCCCAGCATTTT.